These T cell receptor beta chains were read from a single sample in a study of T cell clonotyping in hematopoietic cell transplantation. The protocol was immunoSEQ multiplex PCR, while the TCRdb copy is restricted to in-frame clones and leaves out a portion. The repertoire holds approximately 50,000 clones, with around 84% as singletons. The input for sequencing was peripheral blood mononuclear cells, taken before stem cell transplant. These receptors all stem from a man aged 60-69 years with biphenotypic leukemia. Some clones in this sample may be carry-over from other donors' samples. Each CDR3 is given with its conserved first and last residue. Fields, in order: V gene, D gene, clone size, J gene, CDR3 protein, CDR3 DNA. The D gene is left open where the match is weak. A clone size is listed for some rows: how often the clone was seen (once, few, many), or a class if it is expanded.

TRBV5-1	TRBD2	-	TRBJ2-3	CASSLRLAGDTQYF	TGCGCCAGCAGCTTGAGGTTAGCGGGGGATACGCAGTATTTT
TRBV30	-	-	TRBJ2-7	CAWSNGQYIHEQYF	TGTGCCTGGAGTAACGGGCAGTATATCCACGAGCAGTACTTC
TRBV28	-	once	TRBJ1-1	CASSLWEEAFF	TGTGCCAGCAGTTTGTGGGAAGAAGCTTTCTTT
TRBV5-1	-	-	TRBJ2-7	CASSLTTDRSWEQYF	TGCGCCAGCAGCTTGACTACTGACAGGAGCTGGGAGCAGTACTTC
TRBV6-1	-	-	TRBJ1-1	CAGTGGVRTEAFF	TGTGCCGGCACCGGAGGGGTTAGAACTGAAGCTTTCTTT
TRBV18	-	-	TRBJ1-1	CASSPSRGNTEAFF	TGTGCCAGCTCACCATCCAGGGGGAACACTGAAGCTTTCTTT
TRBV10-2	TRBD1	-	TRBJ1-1	CASSETRQGVRTEAFF	TGCGCCAGCAGTGAGACCCGACAGGGGGTAAGAACTGAAGCTTTCTTT
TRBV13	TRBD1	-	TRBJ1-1	CASSFGTGGEAFF	TGTGCCAGCAGCTTCGGGACAGGGGGAGAAGCTTTCTTT
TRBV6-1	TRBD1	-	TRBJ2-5	CASSEATGTGGETQYF	TGTGCCAGCAGTGAAGCCACCGGGACAGGGGGGGAGACCCAGTACTTC
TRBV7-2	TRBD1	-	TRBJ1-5	CASSLQGADQPQHF	TGTGCCAGCAGCTTACAGGGGGCGGATCAGCCCCAGCATTTT
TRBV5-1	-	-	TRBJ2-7	CASSLDTIRYEQYF	TGCGCCAGCAGCTTGGACACTATACGTTACGAGCAGTACTTC
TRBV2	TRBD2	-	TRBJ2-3	CASRTGGGTDTQYF	TGTGCCAGCAGAACGGGAGGGGGGACAGATACGCAGTATTTT
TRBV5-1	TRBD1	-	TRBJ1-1	CASSLPTGANTEAFF	TGCGCCAGCAGCCTCCCGACAGGGGCGAACACTGAAGCTTTCTTT
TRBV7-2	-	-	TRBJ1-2	CASSLGGRWGYTF	TGTGCCAGCAGCTTAGGGGGGAGGTGGGGCTACACCTTC
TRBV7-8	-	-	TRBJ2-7	CASSSSAQSGEQYF	TGTGCCAGCAGCTCCTCCGCCCAAAGCGGCGAGCAGTACTTC
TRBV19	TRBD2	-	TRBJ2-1	CATGLAGGVEQFF	TGTGCCACTGGACTAGCGGGGGGGGTTGAGCAGTTCTTC
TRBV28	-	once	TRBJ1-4	CASSSSGPLIVKLFF	TGTGCCAGCAGTTCCTCGGGACCTTTGATTGTAAAACTGTTTTTT
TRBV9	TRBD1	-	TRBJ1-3	CASSLSGQGPFSGNTIYF	TGTGCCAGCAGCCTTAGCGGACAGGGCCCTTTCTCTGGAAACACCATATATTTT
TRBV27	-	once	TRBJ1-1	CASSFDQGAEAFF	TGTGCCAGCAGTTTTGATCAGGGCGCTGAAGCTTTCTTT
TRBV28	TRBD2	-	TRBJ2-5	CASSLSGTGGETQYF	TGTGCCAGCAGTTTATCCGGGACGGGGGGAGAGACCCAGTACTTC
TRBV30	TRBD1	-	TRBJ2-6	CAWSGPDRGSGANVLTF	TGTGCCTGGAGTGGTCCGGACAGGGGCTCTGGGGCCAACGTCCTGACTTTC
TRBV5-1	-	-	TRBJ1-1	CASSFPGNTEAFF	TGCGCCAGCAGCTTCCCGGGGAACACTGAAGCTTTCTTT
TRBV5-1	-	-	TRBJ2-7	CASSSDPSDHEQYF	TGCGCCAGCAGCTCGGACCCGAGCGACCACGAGCAGTACTTC
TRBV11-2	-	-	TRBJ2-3	CASSLLGLTSTDTQYF	TGTGCCAGCAGCTTACTAGGACTAACTAGCACAGATACGCAGTATTTT
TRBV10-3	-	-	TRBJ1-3	CAINPVQGRGLKYF	TGTGCCATCAACCCGGTGCAGGGGAGAGGTCTGAAATATTTT
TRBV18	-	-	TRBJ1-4	CASSNRATNEKLFF	TGTGCCAGCTCCAACAGAGCAACTAATGAAAAACTGTTTTTT
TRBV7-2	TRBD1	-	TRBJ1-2	CASSLGGTGVEGYTF	TGTGCCAGCAGCTTAGGGGGAACAGGGGTGGAGGGCTACACCTTC
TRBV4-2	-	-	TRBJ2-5	CASSQDGSWETQYF	TGTGCCAGCAGCCAAGATGGGAGTTGGGAGACCCAGTACTTC
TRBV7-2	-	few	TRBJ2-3	CASSPRGRGSTDTQYF	TGTGCCAGCAGCCCTCGGGGGCGGGGGAGCACAGATACGCAGTATTTT
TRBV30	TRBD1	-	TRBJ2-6	CASDAAQGAWANVLTF	TGTGCCTCGGACGCCGCCCAGGGGGCCTGGGCCAACGTCCTGACTTTC
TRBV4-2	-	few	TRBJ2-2	CASSQAVGWNTGELFF	TGTGCCAGCAGCCAGGCCGTGGGGTGGAACACCGGGGAGCTGTTTTTT
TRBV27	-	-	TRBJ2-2	CASRRRDVAGELFF	TGTGCCAGCAGGAGGAGGGATGTGGCCGGGGAGCTGTTTTTT
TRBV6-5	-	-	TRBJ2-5	CASSYSTYQETQYF	TGTGCCAGCAGTTACTCGACGTACCAAGAGACCCAGTACTTC
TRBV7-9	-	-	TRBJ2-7	CASSSGRGQYF	TGTGCCAGCAGCTCGGGGCGAGGGCAGTACTTC
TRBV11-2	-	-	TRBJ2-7	CASTKDRFSYEQYF	TGTGCCAGCACCAAGGACAGATTCTCCTACGAGCAGTACTTC
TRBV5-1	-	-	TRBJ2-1	CASSLSGTVKNEQFF	TGCGCCAGCAGCCTGTCCGGGACCGTCAAGAATGAGCAGTTCTTC
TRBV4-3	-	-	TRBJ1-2	CASSQDRWDTVHYGYTF	TGCGCCAGCAGCCAAGATAGGTGGGACACGGTTCACTATGGCTACACCTTC
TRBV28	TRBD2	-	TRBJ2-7	CASSWTSAYEQYF	TGTGCCAGCAGTTGGACTAGCGCTTACGAGCAGTACTTC